These 27 T cell receptor beta chains were all obtained from the same sample, sequenced in a study of T-cell reconstitution after alpha-beta-depleted transplantation in children. Unique molecular identifiers were built into the TCRbeta library. TCRdb itself ran the PCR reads through MiXCR, one entry per CDR3 protein. This repertoire shows about 400,000 distinct CDR3 sequences, roughly 20% found once; its top ten account for approximately 3.9%. The source material was PBMCs from the stem cell graft donor, sampled from the stem cell graft. The receptor set was obtained from a human donor who donated a stem cell graft to a child with acute myeloid leukemia.

This clonotype was recorded a few times. The genes are TRBV12-3 or TRBV12-4 and TRBJ2-6; the match to TRBD2 covers 7 bases. The length of the CDR3 is 15 residues. V was clipped by 11 bases and J by 0 bases; unmatched bases: 7. Here the CDR3 reads CASTTGGSGANVLTF. DNA of the CDR3: TGTGCCTCAACCACGGGGGGCTCTGGGGCCAACGTCCTGACTTTC.

This clonotype was seen a few times. This chain uses TRBV28 with TRBJ2-7; 7 bases are shared with TRBD2. The V gene's germline CDR1 is MDHEN and CDR2 SYDVKM. This CDR3 region has 16 residues. V lost 3 bases and J lost 7; bases outside the gene matches: 15. The CDR3 protein is CASSFSHQAGSDEQYF. The CDR3 nucleotides are TGTGCCAGCAGTTTTTCCCACCAAGCGGGATCCGATGAGCAGTACTTC.

The chain uses TRBV10-1 and TRBJ2-1, with D tentatively TRBD1 (5 bases). V was trimmed by 8 bases and J by 0 bases, leaving 26 bases between them. Germline V gene lookup returns CDR1 WNHNN and CDR2 SYGVQD (reference sequence). This CDR3 is 19 amino acids long. In nucleotides, the CDR3 is TGCGCCAGCCGTTGTTCTACAGGTACTAAAGCTTCCTCCTACAATGAGCAGTTCTTC. Encoded protein: CASRCSTGTKASSYNEQFF.

The sample holds many counts of this clonotype. The CDR3 DNA is TGCAGCGTTGAACCGCAGACAGATACGCAGTATTTT. Translated: CSVEPQTDTQYF. The V call is TRBV29-1, the J call TRBJ2-3; D ambiguous. V gave up 2 bases and J gave up 3 bases, with 6 bases separating them. The CDR3 length is 12 residues. Germline V gene lookup returns CDR1 SQVTM and CDR2 ANQGSEA.

For the CDR3, the DNA is TGTGCCAGCAGCGTAAGGTCCGGGGAGCTGTTTTTT. This translates into CASSVRSGELFF. The gene calls are TRBV9 and TRBJ2-2; D call uncertain. The CDR3 consists of 12 residues. Per the germline V gene, CDR1 is SGDLS and CDR2 is YYNGEE. Trimming stripped 1 base from V and 6 bases from J, with 4 bases between. Full variable domain (outside the CDR3, taken from reference TRBV9 and TRBJ2-2): DSGVTQTPKHLITATGQRVTLRCSPRSGDLSVYWYQQSLDQGLQFLIQYYNGEERAKGNILERFSAQQFPDLHSELNLSSLELGDSALYFCASSVRSGELFFGEGSRLTVL.

This clonotype was observed at least ten times. The CDR3 is CASSLGQGQETQYF. The DNA of the CDR3 is TGCGCCAGCAGCTTAGGACAGGGGCAAGAGACCCAGTACTTC. The chain combines TRBV5-1 with TRBJ2-5, with 9 nucleotides matching TRBD1. CDR1 is SGHRS, CDR2 YFSETQ, per germline. Trimming cost V 2 bases and J 2 bases; bases outside gene matches: 1. The CDR3 spans 14 residues. Variable domain in full (rest from reference TRBV5-1 and TRBJ2-5): KAGVTQTPRYLIKTRGQQVTLSCSPISGHRSVSWYQQTPGQGLQFLFEYFSETQRNKGNFPGRFSGRQFSNSRSEMNVSTLELGDSALYLCASSLGQGQETQYFGPGTRLLVL.

This clonotype was observed a handful of times. The chain combines TRBV12-3 or TRBV12-4 with TRBJ2-5, with TRBD2 matching 8 bases. The CDR3 consists of 14 residues. The V gene end was trimmed by 6 bases and the J gene end by 4 bases; junction bases not matched to a gene: 7. The CDR3 DNA is TGTGCCAGCAGCATCGGGAGGGCCGTAGAGACCCAGTACTTC. Translation gives CASSIGRAVETQYF.

This clonotype has ten or more counts. CDR3 sequence reads: CSAPPRTSGSTDTQYF. The CDR3, as DNA: TGCAGTGCTCCGCCCCGGACTAGCGGGAGCACAGATACGCAGTATTTT. The J gene is TRBJ2-3, the V gene TRBV20-1, with 11 bases lining up with TRBD2. Germline V gene lookup returns CDR1 DFQATT and CDR2 SNEGSKA (reference sequence). J lost 0 bases, V lost 5 bases, and 7 bases had no gene match. CDR3 length: 16 amino acids.

This clonotype was observed a handful of times. Here the CDR3 reads CSVEFRQGGQKNIQYF. The CDR3 DNA reads TGCAGCGTTGAATTCCGACAAGGGGGGCAAAAAAACATTCAGTACTTC. V and J are TRBV29-1 and TRBJ2-4; D might be TRBD1 or TRBD2, each matching 6 bases. CDR3 length: 16 residues. The germline V gene has CDR1 SQVTM and CDR2 ANQGSEA. V was clipped by 2 bases and J by 4 bases, with 18 bases between them. The complete variable domain, with remaining parts taken from reference TRBV29-1 and TRBJ2-4, reads SAVISQKPSRDICQRGTSLTIQCQVDSQVTMMFWYRQQPGQSLTLIATANQGSEATYESGFVIDKFPISRPNLTFSTLTVSNMSPEDSSIYLCSVEFRQGGQKNIQYFGAGTRLSVL.

This clonotype was detected ten times or more. CDR3: CASSLQGESYNEQFF. CDR3 DNA: TGTGCCAGCAGCTTGCAGGGGGAATCCTACAATGAGCAGTTCTTC. V gene TRBV5-5 combines with J gene TRBJ2-1; TRBD1 matches at 7 bases. Losses at the gene ends were 1 base for V and 1 base for J; bases not matched to a gene: 2. Germline V gene sequence: CDR1 SGHKS, CDR2 YYEKEE (reference sequence). The length of the CDR3 is 15 residues.

This clonotype was counted a few times. The V and J genes are TRBV15 and TRBJ1-4, with 9 positions matching TRBD1. With V trimmed by 4 bases and J by 7 bases, 4 bases remained unmatched. The CDR3 has 14 amino acids. The germline gives CDR1 LNHNV, CDR2 YYDKDF (reference sequence). CDR3 coding DNA: TGTGCCACCAGCATCCGGGACAGGGCTGAAAAACTGTTTTTT. It codes for CATSIRDRAEKLFF.

This clonotype was seen more than once but under ten times. The J gene is TRBJ2-1, the V gene TRBV29-1; possibly TRBD2 for D (5 bases). Trimming removed 4 bases at V and 6 bases at J, with 10 bases between. The CDR3 is 12 amino acids. The germline gives CDR1 SQVTM, CDR2 ANQGSEA. The CDR3 DNA sequence: TGCAGCGTTGTTCCGGACTCCAATGAGCAGTTCTTC. Encoded protein: CSVVPDSNEQFF.

The chain joins TRBV20-1 to TRBJ2-3, with D possibly TRBD2 on 6 matching bases. Germline V gene data show CDR1 as DFQATT and CDR2 as SNEGSKA (reference sequence). The CDR3 sequence is 13 residues long. The V end was cut by 4 bases, the J end by 2 bases, with 10 bases between. The CDR3 reads CSATSGLTDTQYF. The CDR3 DNA reads as TGCAGTGCTACAAGCGGGCTCACAGATACGCAGTATTTT.

This clonotype showed up just a few times. The chain is built from TRBV6-1 and TRBJ1-1, with D unclear. The CDR3 length is 15 residues. Trimming stripped 2 bases from V and 1 base from J, with 11 bases between. Germline V gene data show CDR1 as MNHNS and CDR2 as SASEGT. The CDR3 protein is CASSELVPRNTEAFF. The CDR3 nucleotides are TGTGCCAGCAGTGAATTAGTCCCAAGGAACACTGAAGCTTTCTTT.

The genes are TRBV4-3 and TRBJ2-7; 9 bases map to TRBD1. J gave up 2 bases and V 0 bases, and 2 bases lay outside the gene matches. This CDR3 is 15 amino acids long. Per germline, CDR1 LGHNA and CDR2 YSLEER. CDR3 loop: CASSQDWDRAYEQYF. CDR3 DNA sequence: TGCGCCAGCAGCCAAGATTGGGACAGGGCCTACGAGCAGTACTTC.

The rearrangement links TRBV5-1 to TRBJ2-3; either TRBD1 or TRBD2 may fit D (5 bases each). The CDR3 is made up of 14 amino acids. The germline V gene encodes CDR1 SGHRS and CDR2 YFSETQ. V was cut by 0 bases and J by 4 bases, with 9 bases left in between. CDR3: CASSLGGSADTQYF. CDR3 nucleotide sequence: TGCGCCAGCAGCTTGGGGGGGAGCGCAGATACGCAGTATTTT.

This clonotype was observed many times. The chain carries TRBV7-2 and TRBJ2-1; maybe TRBD2 (6 bases). The CDR3 is made up of 15 amino acids. CDR1 SGHTA and CDR2 FQGNSA come from the germline V gene. V shed 7 bases and J shed 13 bases, with 26 bases lying between them. The CDR3, as DNA: TGTGCCAGCAACTCCGGGACGGGGGATCTTTCGCGACAGTTCTTC. This translates into CASNSGTGDLSRQFF.

The chain employs TRBV12-3 or TRBV12-4 and TRBJ1-3, with 8 bases that match TRBD1. The CDR3 spans 14 residues. V was pared by 7 bases and J by 1 base, with 3 bases of the junction left unmatched. The DNA for the CDR3 is TGTGCCAGCACCGACAGGGGTTCTGGAAACACCATATATTTT. Its protein product is CASTDRGSGNTIYF.

The chain carries TRBV5-1 and TRBJ2-1; the D is unclear. Germline V gene data show CDR1 as SGHRS and CDR2 as YFSETQ. There are 14 residues in the CDR3. Trimming removed 1 base from V and 2 bases from J, with 7 bases in between. This CDR3 reads CASSLTEPYNEQFF. CDR3 bases: TGCGCCAGCAGCTTGACCGAACCCTACAATGAGCAGTTCTTC. The full variable domain, completed using reference TRBV5-1 and TRBJ2-1, is KAGVTQTPRYLIKTRGQQVTLSCSPISGHRSVSWYQQTPGQGLQFLFEYFSETQRNKGNFPGRFSGRQFSNSRSEMNVSTLELGDSALYLCASSLTEPYNEQFFGPGTRLTVL.

This chain links TRBV7-6 with TRBJ2-1; D possibly matches TRBD1 or TRBD2 (6 bases each). The length of the CDR3 is 13 residues. Germline loops: CDR1 SGHVS, CDR2 FNYEAQ. With 4 bases removed from V and 10 bases from J, the gap between germline ends came to 14 bases. Here the CDR3 DNA reads TGTGCCAGCAGCTCGGGGGCCCCCCGCGAGCAGTTCTTC. This translates into CASSSGAPREQFF.

The rearrangement joins TRBV20-1 to TRBJ1-2; D may be TRBD1 (6 bases). Germline-derived CDR1 and CDR2 are DFQATT and SNEGSKA (reference sequence). Trimming left V 0 bases short and J 8 bases short, with 16 bases between. The CDR3 contains 14 residues. CDR3 loop: CSARDRIQGRGYTF. The CDR3 nucleotides are TGCAGTGCTAGAGATAGGATACAGGGTCGCGGCTACACCTTC.

This chain joins TRBV7-9 and TRBJ2-7; tentative D call: TRBD1 (5 bases). The CDR3 is made up of 15 amino acids. V gave up 3 bases and J gave up 2 bases, with 14 bases separating them. Germline V CDR1 and CDR2: SEHNR, FQNEAQ (reference sequence). The CDR3: CASSFVTGPTYEQYF. The CDR3 DNA reads TGTGCCAGCAGCTTTGTTACAGGTCCCACCTACGAGCAGTACTTC.

This clonotype was found many times. The chain joins TRBV12-3 or TRBV12-4 to TRBJ2-4; possibly TRBD2 for D (5 bases). V gave up 5 bases and J gave up 1 base, with 12 bases separating them. The CDR3 is 15 amino acids. The CDR3: CASSPGGIAKNIQYF. In DNA form, the CDR3 reads TGTGCCAGCAGTCCCGGAGGAATTGCCAAAAACATTCAGTACTTC.

Many counts were recorded for this clonotype. The V gene is TRBV5-1, the J gene TRBJ2-3, with D unresolved. From germline, CDR1 is SGHRS and CDR2 YFSETQ. V was trimmed by 1 base and J by 4 bases, leaving 13 bases between them. This CDR3 has 15 amino acids. This chain's CDR3 is CASSLTQGWADTQYF. DNA of the CDR3: TGCGCCAGCAGCTTGACACAAGGATGGGCAGATACGCAGTATTTT.

The chain employs TRBV15 and TRBJ1-1, with D unresolved. The germline V and J ends were trimmed by 0 bases and 1 base, with 18 bases remaining between them. CDR3 length equals 18 residues. Germline loops: CDR1 LNHNV, CDR2 YYDKDF (reference sequence). As DNA, the CDR3 is TGTGCCACCAGCAGAGATCTCGTAATGGGAAATGAGAACACTGAAGCTTTCTTT. Protein: CATSRDLVMGNENTEAFF.

The chain joins TRBV5-6 to TRBJ1-6; no clear D. Trimming shortened V by 1 base and J by 3 bases, and 20 bases separated the two germline ends. The V gene's germline CDR1 is SGHDT and CDR2 YYEEEE. The CDR3 is made up of 19 amino acids. CDR3 in amino acids: CASSLWTSGRFSYNSPLHF. CDR3 in DNA: TGTGCCAGCAGCTTGTGGACGAGCGGTCGGTTTAGCTATAATTCACCCCTCCACTTT. The full variable domain, completed using reference TRBV5-6 and TRBJ1-6, is DAGVTQSPTHLIKTRGQQVTLRCSPKSGHDTVSWYQQALGQGPQFIFQYYEEEERQRGNFPDRFSGHQFPNYSSELNVNALLLGDSALYLCASSLWTSGRFSYNSPLHFGNGTRLTVT.

This clonotype was recorded at least ten times. The CDR3 is CSASDRFTDTQYF. The CDR3 DNA follows: TGCAGTGCTAGCGACAGATTCACAGATACGCAGTATTTT. The chain couples TRBV20-1 to TRBJ2-3; a possible D gene is TRBD1 (5 bases). V was pared by 3 bases and J by 2 bases, with 9 bases between. The CDR3 has 13 residues. Germline V lookup: CDR1 DFQATT, CDR2 SNEGSKA (reference sequence).